Below, 13 T cell receptor beta chains from the same sample are listed, as sequenced in a study of blood T cell repertoires in COVID-19. The method was immunoSEQ multiplex PCR; TCRdb's version includes in-frame clones alone and lacks a portion of them. This table holds about 180,000 clones, around 77% found once. What was sequenced was peripheral blood. The receptors derive from a man aged 65 to 79 with active or convalescent COVID-19.

This chain joins TRBV5-1 and TRBJ1-1; no reliable D call. The germline V gene encodes CDR1 SGHRS and CDR2 YFSETQ. V shed 0 bases and J shed 0 bases, with 9 bases lying between them. The CDR3 is made up of 15 amino acids. The CDR3 is CASSLAPEMNTEAFF. The CDR3 DNA follows: TGCGCCAGCAGCTTGGCCCCAGAAATGAACACTGAAGCTTTCTTT.

This chain joins TRBV9 and TRBJ2-7; 7 bases map to TRBD2. The CDR3 consists of 13 residues. Germline CDR1 reads SGDLS; CDR2 reads YYNGEE. The junction had 4 bases not matched to a gene; V was cut back by 3 bases and J by 4 bases. The CDR3 nucleotides read TGTGCCAGCAGCGGGGGAGGGTTGTACGAGCAGTACTTC. Its protein is CASSGGGLYEQYF.

The chain couples TRBV2 to TRBJ1-1, with 8 bases lining up with TRBD1. The CDR3 consists of 13 residues. The J segment lost 7 bases and the V segment lost 11 bases, leaving 12 bases of the junction unmatched. Germline lookup yields CDR1 SNHLY and CDR2 FYNNEI. This CDR3 is CACHRGISGEAFF. CDR3 sequence (DNA): TGTGCCTGCCACAGGGGGATTTCGGGTGAAGCTTTCTTT.

The CDR3 nucleotides read TGCGCCAGCAGCCAAGCGGCGGGCTATAGCAATCAGCCCCAGCATTTT. Protein: CASSQAAGYSNQPQHF. The chain carries TRBV4-1 and TRBJ1-5, with D hard to call. CDR3 length: 16 amino acids. CDR1 is MGHRA and CDR2 is YSYEKL in the germline V gene. Trimming took off 1 base at V and 0 bases at J, with 10 bases between the two ends.

The J gene is TRBJ2-7, the V gene TRBV4-2, with D perhaps matching TRBD2 (7 bases). CDR1 and CDR2 from the germline V gene are LGHNA and YNFKEQ. The CDR3 extends over 16 amino acids. Trimming stripped 0 bases from V and 2 bases from J, with 14 bases between. The CDR3: CASSQEGGGHAYEQYF. CDR3 nucleotides: TGTGCCAGCAGCCAAGAAGGGGGGGGGCACGCCTACGAGCAGTACTTC.

The chain links TRBV6-1 to TRBJ1-2; D perhaps matches TRBD1 (6 bases). CDR1 is MNHNS, CDR2 SASEGT, per germline. The CDR3 spans 12 residues. The V and J ends lost 5 bases and 2 bases respectively, with 6 bases between them. The CDR3 coding sequence is TGTGCCAGCAGTCAGGGGAACTATGGCTACACCTTC. Its translation is CASSQGNYGYTF.

The chain carries TRBV5-6 and TRBJ2-1; no firm D call. V shed 0 bases and J shed 7 bases, with 8 bases lying between them. Germline V CDR1 and CDR2: SGHDT, YYEEEE. The CDR3 runs 13 residues. The CDR3 nucleotides are TGTGCCAGCAGCTTGGATTCCGAGAATGAGCAGTTCTTC. As protein: CASSLDSENEQFF.

This chain uses TRBV9 with TRBJ1-3; possibly TRBD1 for D (5 bases). CDR1 and CDR2 (germline): SGDLS, YYNGEE. V lost 0 bases to trimming and J lost 4 bases, with 11 bases between them. The CDR3 has 15 residues. The CDR3 loop reads CASSVGMDTGNTIYF. CDR3 nucleotide sequence: TGTGCCAGCAGCGTAGGGATGGACACCGGAAACACCATATATTTT.

The chain uses TRBV6-5 and TRBJ2-7; 11 nucleotides align to TRBD1. This CDR3 is built from 13 residues. V lost 6 bases and J lost 7; bases outside the gene matches: 5. Germline lookup yields CDR1 MNHEY and CDR2 SVGAGI. The DNA for the CDR3 is TGTGCCAGCAGCGGGGACAGGGGGGAAGAGCAGTACTTC. Residues: CASSGDRGEEQYF.

The gene calls are TRBV4-2 and TRBJ2-1; no firm D call. Germline CDR1 reads LGHNA; CDR2 reads YNFKEQ. Deletions cut 1 base from V and 0 bases from J, with 16 bases between. The CDR3 consists of 18 residues. Here the CDR3 DNA reads TGTGCCAGCAGCCAAGGTTCCCTGGGCGCGCGCTCCTACAATGAGCAGTTCTTC. Encoded protein: CASSQGSLGARSYNEQFF.

The chain links TRBV25-1 to TRBJ2-5; 8 nucleotides match TRBD1. Germline CDR1 MGHDK, CDR2 SYGVNS. There are 18 residues in the CDR3. After removal of 5 bases from V and 2 bases from J, the junction contained 16 bases not matched to a gene. The CDR3 DNA follows: TGTGCCAGCAGTCCCAGGACAGGGTTTTTGGGTCGACAAGAGACCCAGTACTTC. The encoded protein is CASSPRTGFLGRQETQYF.

The chain combines TRBV19 with TRBJ1-1, with 7 bases identical to TRBD1. V lost 6 bases and J lost 0; bases outside the gene matches: 4. This CDR3 spans 14 amino acids. Per germline, CDR1 LNHDA and CDR2 SQIVND (reference sequence). The CDR3 DNA sequence: TGTGCCAGTAGGTACAGGGGATTGAACACTGAAGCTTTCTTT. Its translation is CASRYRGLNTEAFF.

This rearrangement joins TRBV29-1 to TRBJ1-6, with a weak D call TRBD1 (5 bases). Looked up from germline, CDR1 is SQVTM and CDR2 is ANQGSEA. The CDR3 contains 17 residues. Trimming pared 3 bases from V and 0 bases from J, leaving 15 bases between. The CDR3 DNA reads as TGCAGCGTTGACTTTTTAGGGGCCAGCTCCTATAATTCACCCCTCCACTTT. Protein product: CSVDFLGASSYNSPLHF. Full variable domain (missing parts from reference TRBV29-1 and TRBJ1-6): SAVISQKPSRDICQRGTSLTIQCQVDSQVTMMFWYRQQPGQSLTLIATANQGSEATYESGFVIDKFPISRPNLTFSTLTVSNMSPEDSSIYLCSVDFLGASSYNSPLHFGNGTRLTVT.